The 27 T cell receptor beta chains below were found in one sample sequenced in a study of T cell repertoires in ileal Crohn's disease. Some clones are missing from TCRdb's copy, which holds only in-frame ones; the method was immunoSEQ multiplex PCR. The sample lists roughly 7,100 clones; roughly 78% were seen once. The source material was ileal tissue. These receptors were obtained from an adult with Crohn's disease.

The rearrangement links TRBV20-1 to TRBJ1-4; D is unclear. CDR1 and CDR2 from the germline V gene are DFQATT and SNEGSKA (reference sequence). The CDR3 extends over 11 amino acids. Trimming shortened V by 6 bases and J by 12 bases, and 14 bases separated the two germline ends. CDR3 amino acids: CSAGWVRQLFF. Written as DNA, the CDR3 is TGCAGTGCGGGCTGGGTGAGACAACTGTTTTTT.

This clone is termed medium-sized. The chain has TRBV30 and TRBJ2-1, with D tentatively TRBD1 (6 bases). This CDR3 is built from 13 residues. Trimming took 1 base from V and 2 from J, leaving 6 bases between them. CDR1 and CDR2 (germline): GTSNPN, SVGIG (reference sequence). This chain's CDR3 is CAWSEGAYNEQFF. Written as DNA, the CDR3 is TGTGCCTGGAGTGAGGGGGCCTACAATGAGCAGTTCTTC.

J is TRBJ2-5 and V is TRBV11-2, with D perhaps matching TRBD2 (6 bases). The J call could be wrong; TRBJ2-7 is a better fit for the DNA end. The CDR3 runs 14 residues. The germline V gene has CDR1 SGHAT and CDR2 FQNNGV. CDR3 DNA: TGTGCCAGCAGCTTAGGACTAGGCCCCTACGAGCAGTACTTC. Its protein product is CASSLGLGPYEQYF.

The genes are TRBV5-6 and TRBJ2-5, with TRBD2 as a possible D gene (5 bases). Germline assignment: CDR1 SGHDT and CDR2 YYEEEE. The CDR3 runs to 16 residues. Trimming pared 3 bases from V and 4 bases from J, leaving 19 bases between. The CDR3 loop reads CASSSIGLPSGETQYF. The CDR3 nucleotides read TGTGCCAGCAGCTCCATAGGACTCCCGTCGGGAGAGACCCAGTACTTC.

The chain carries TRBV9 and TRBJ1-3; D unresolved. Per the germline V gene, CDR1 is SGDLS and CDR2 is YYNGEE. Trimming stripped 4 bases from V and 4 bases from J, with 6 bases between. The CDR3 totals 12 residues. The CDR3 region is CASSRPGNTIYF. CDR3 DNA: TGTGCCAGCAGCCGTCCGGGAAACACCATATATTTT.

This chain uses TRBV30 with TRBJ2-1, with TRBD2 matching over 7 bases. CDR1 is GTSNPN, CDR2 SVGIG, per germline (reference sequence). V was clipped by 0 bases and J by 2 bases; unmatched bases: 4. This CDR3 region has 15 residues. The CDR3 region is CAWSVSRGAYNEQFF. The DNA of the CDR3 is TGTGCCTGGAGTGTCTCTCGGGGGGCCTACAATGAGCAGTTCTTC.

The V call is TRBV11-3, the J call TRBJ1-2; TRBD1 aligns across 9 bases. Germline lookup yields CDR1 SGHNT and CDR2 YENEEA. This CDR3 region has 16 residues. The junction had 8 bases not matched to a gene; V was cut back by 3 bases and J by 3 bases. CDR3 nucleotide sequence: TGTGCCAGCAGCTTTGGGACAGGGTCGTTGGACTATGGCTACACCTTC. It encodes CASSFGTGSLDYGYTF.

The CDR3 loop reads CASSWTGSNQPQHF. The CDR3 DNA follows: TGTGCCAGCAGCTGGACAGGGAGCAATCAGCCCCAGCATTTT. The rearrangement links TRBV7-9 to TRBJ1-5; TRBD1 matches at 8 bases. CDR3 length: 14 residues. Germline assignment: CDR1 SEHNR and CDR2 FQNEAQ (reference sequence). V lost 4 bases to trimming and J lost 1 base; unmatched junction nucleotides: 0.

The chain employs TRBV18 and TRBJ2-5; 10 bases map to TRBD1. This CDR3 is built from 15 residues. Trimming took 3 bases from V and 5 from J; bases not matched to a gene: 6. Germline values: CDR1 KGHSH, CDR2 LQKENI. The CDR3 is CASSPGQGFDETQYF. DNA of the CDR3: TGTGCCAGCTCACCGGGACAGGGGTTCGATGAGACCCAGTACTTC.

The V and J genes are TRBV9 and TRBJ2-5, with 7 bases matching TRBD2. V was clipped by 3 bases and J by 3 bases; unmatched bases: 2. The germline gives CDR1 SGDLS, CDR2 YYNGEE. The CDR3 consists of 13 residues. The CDR3 region is CASSESGEETQYF. CDR3 nucleotides: TGTGCCAGCAGCGAAAGCGGGGAAGAGACCCAGTACTTC.

V is TRBV9 and J is TRBJ1-2; D not certain. There are 15 residues in the CDR3. From germline, CDR1 is SGDLS and CDR2 YYNGEE. Trimming stripped 0 bases from V and 2 bases from J, with 11 bases between. This chain's CDR3 is CASSVGAVLNYGYTF. DNA of the CDR3: TGTGCCAGCAGCGTAGGGGCAGTCCTAAACTATGGCTACACCTTC.

The rearrangement joins TRBV30 to TRBJ2-7; TRBD1 matches 10 bases. CDR1 is GTSNPN and CDR2 is SVGIG in the germline V gene (reference sequence). The CDR3 loop spans 14 amino acids. V lost 4 bases and J lost 6; bases outside the gene matches: 9. CDR3 nucleotide sequence: TGTGCCTGGACCAGGACAGGGGGGGTCGGCGAGCAGTACTTC. It encodes CAWTRTGGVGEQYF.

The rearrangement uses TRBV27 and TRBJ2-5, with 7 bases matching TRBD2. The end of the DNA fits TRBJ2-7 better, so the J call may be wrong. Germline CDR1 MNHEY, CDR2 SMNVEV (reference sequence). There are 15 residues in the CDR3. This CDR3 is CASPLGGSVVYEQYF. CDR3 in DNA: TGTGCCAGCCCACTAGGCGGGAGTGTCGTATACGAGCAGTACTTC.

The rearrangement uses TRBV19 and TRBJ2-7; TRBD1 matches 7 bases. This CDR3 comprises 14 residues. Looked up from germline, CDR1 is LNHDA and CDR2 is SQIVND (reference sequence). Trimming cost V 4 bases and J 6 bases; bases outside gene matches: 9. CDR3 DNA: TGTGCCAGTAGTACGGGACAGCCCCCGAGCGAGCAGTACTTC. This translates into CASSTGQPPSEQYF.

This chain connects TRBV27 to TRBJ1-1; no firm D call. This CDR3 has 13 residues. V lost 1 base and J lost 11, with 14 bases in between. CDR1 is MNHEY and CDR2 is SMNVEV in the germline V gene (reference sequence). CDR3 sequence reads: CASSLFARGGAFF. In nucleotides, the CDR3 is TGTGCCAGCAGTTTATTCGCCCGGGGAGGGGCTTTCTTT.

The sample holds a few counts of this clone. The V gene is TRBV18, the J gene TRBJ2-7, with D tentatively TRBD1 (7 bases). V was trimmed by 6 bases and J by 3 bases, leaving 18 bases between them. Germline V gene lookup returns CDR1 KGHSH and CDR2 LQKENI. The CDR3 runs 15 residues. The DNA for the CDR3 is TGTGCCAGCTCGCCGGACAGGTCGGGGGACTACGAGCAGTACTTC. It yields the protein CASSPDRSGDYEQYF.

The chain employs TRBV6-1 and TRBJ1-5; 9 nucleotides match TRBD1. The CDR3 consists of 15 residues. Per germline, CDR1 MNHNS and CDR2 SASEGT. V was clipped by 4 bases and J by 3 bases; unmatched bases: 4. CDR3 in DNA: TGTGCCAGCAGTGGGGGACAGGGTCTCAATCAGCCCCAGCATTTT. It yields the protein CASSGGQGLNQPQHF.

The chain links TRBV11-2 to TRBJ2-7, with D unresolved. Trimming shortened V by 5 bases and J by 6 bases, and 8 bases separated the two germline ends. The CDR3 is made up of 11 amino acids. The germline CDR1 and CDR2 sequences are SGHAT and FQNNGV. CDR3 in DNA: TGTGCCAGCAGCCCGGGTGGCGAGCAGTACTTC. Protein product: CASSPGGEQYF.

DNA of the CDR3: TGTGCCAGCAGCTTAAGGAGGGACTATGGCTACACCTTC. Translated: CASSLRRDYGYTF. This chain joins TRBV7-8 and TRBJ1-2; D unclear. Germline-derived CDR1 and CDR2 are SGHVS and FQNEAQ. With 2 bases removed from V and 3 bases from J, the gap between germline ends came to 7 bases. CDR3 length equals 13 residues.

This chain uses TRBV27 with TRBJ2-1, with D maybe TRBD2 (6 bases). The germline gives CDR1 MNHEY, CDR2 SMNVEV (reference sequence). The V and J ends lost 5 bases and 9 bases respectively, with 14 bases between them. The CDR3 covers 13 residues. Written as DNA, the CDR3 is TGTGCCAGCAGTCCATACACTAGCTCTGAGCAGTTCTTC. Amino acid sequence: CASSPYTSSEQFF.

V is TRBV2 and J is TRBJ1-2; D remains ambiguous. The CDR3 is made up of 15 amino acids. Germline assignment: CDR1 SNHLY and CDR2 FYNNEI. V was shortened by 0 bases and J by 4 bases, with 12 bases between the two germline ends. The CDR3 DNA sequence: TGTGCCAGCAGTGAAGCAAGCGGTTTGGCCTATGGCTACACCTTC. Translating gives CASSEASGLAYGYTF. Variable domain in full (rest from reference TRBV2 and TRBJ1-2): EPEVTQTPSHQVTQMGQEVILRCVPISNHLYFYWYRQILGQKVEFLVSFYNNEISEKSEIFDDQFSVERPDGSNFTLKIRSTKLEDSAMYFCASSEASGLAYGYTFGSGTRLTVV.

The J gene is TRBJ2-5, the V gene TRBV27, with TRBD1 identical over 10 bases. The CDR3 consists of 14 residues. Germline-derived CDR1 and CDR2 are MNHEY and SMNVEV (reference sequence). Trimming removed 6 bases from V and 5 bases from J; junction bases left unmatched: 6. Here the CDR3 reads CASSGQGDRETQYF. The CDR3 DNA is TGTGCCAGCAGCGGACAGGGGGACCGGGAGACCCAGTACTTC.

The chain is built from TRBV29-1 and TRBJ2-5; TRBD1 aligns across 7 bases. V lost 2 bases and J lost 7; bases outside the gene matches: 10. The V gene's germline CDR1 is SQVTM and CDR2 ANQGSEA. The CDR3 is made up of 14 amino acids. As DNA, the CDR3 is TGCAGCGTTGAAATAGGGACAGTAAGAGTGACCCAGTACTTC. Translating it yields CSVEIGTVRVTQYF.

This clone was counted only a few times. The CDR3 here is CASSLRRGRNYGYTF. CDR3 nucleotides: TGTGCCAGCAGTCTCCGCAGGGGGCGAAACTATGGCTACACCTTC. The chain has TRBV27 and TRBJ1-2; 8 bases are a match to TRBD1. Germline CDR1 reads MNHEY; CDR2 reads SMNVEV (reference sequence). The CDR3 is made up of 15 amino acids. V shed 5 bases, J shed 2 bases, and the junction held 7 bases outside the gene matches.

The J gene is TRBJ1-1, the V gene TRBV5-6, with D hard to call. This CDR3 comprises 15 residues. Germline CDR1 and CDR2: SGHDT and YYEEEE. V lost 4 bases and J lost 5, with 18 bases in between. The CDR3 DNA follows: TGTGCCAGCAGCCCCCCGACGACTCGAAGGACTGAAGCTTTCTTT. The encoded protein is CASSPPTTRRTEAFF.

CDR3 nucleotides: TGTGCCAGCAGTCAGGGTCGGACTGAAGCTTTCTTT. Translation: CASSQGRTEAFF. The chain has TRBV2 and TRBJ1-1; tentative D call: TRBD1 (5 bases). This CDR3 spans 12 amino acids. Trimming removed 5 bases at V and 5 bases at J, with 9 bases between. Germline assignment: CDR1 SNHLY and CDR2 FYNNEI.

The chain recombines TRBV7-8 with TRBJ2-1, with 13 bases aligning to TRBD2. The germline V gene has CDR1 SGHVS and CDR2 FQNEAQ. The CDR3 contains 17 residues. J lost 2 bases, V lost 5 bases, and 6 bases had no gene match. CDR3 nucleotides: TGTGCCAGCAGCGGGAAGGGGACTAGCGGGACCTACAATGAGCAGTTCTTC. Protein sequence: CASSGKGTSGTYNEQFF.